The TCR beta chain described here comes from a study of cytomegalovirus exposure and HLA in healthy donors. Germline V CDR1 and CDR2: SGDLS, YYNGEE. The CDR3 totals 17 residues. The V and J ends lost 3 bases and 4 bases, in that order; junction bases with no gene match: 8. Notes on the study in general: The TCR clusters that emerged in the first cohort tended, a later analysis found, to co-occur in the approximately 110 validation repertoires. Rare TCR sequences predominated, though certain public TCRs were found in many donors.

This clone came up once. What it recognizes is unknown. TCRdb's copy holds only in-frame clones and misses some; the assay was immunoSEQ multiplex PCR. In the table there are 130,000 to 150,000 clones, roughly 88% of which are singletons. The donors were members of the validation cohort, which comprised under 150 subjects and was separate from the first cohort of some 680 subjects. The J gene is TRBJ2-6, the V gene TRBV9; TRBD1 aligns across 9 bases. Sequenced input: PBMCs. This sequence originates from a woman under 30 in good health and CMV-seropositive. As DNA, the CDR3 is TGTGCCAGCAGCGCCACAGGGGGCGCAACCGGGGCCAACGTCCTGACTTTC. Its translation: CASSATGGATGANVLTF. The whole variable domain, filled in from reference TRBV9 and TRBJ2-6, reads DSGVTQTPKHLITATGQRVTLRCSPRSGDLSVYWYQQSLDQGLQFLIQYYNGEERAKGNILERFSAQQFPDLHSELNLSSLELGDSALYFCASSATGGATGANVLTFGAGSRLTVL.